Detailed here is one TCR beta chain. Its antigen is currently not known. Per-nucleotide qualities are absent, and no much larger clonotype sits a single base away. TCRbeta CDR3 regions were amplified from genomic DNA by means of the immunoSEQ Assay, a bias-controlled multiplex PCR. Turning to the authors' computational methods: Nucleated cell counts per sample were estimated from amplification of reference gene primers within the assay. Sequence reads were collapsed and filtered to measure the absolute abundance of every unique TCRbeta CDR3 rearrangement. For each sample, productive Simpson clonality was calculated by taking the square root of Simpson's diversity index across productive rearrangements. TCRdb took over this immuneACCESS table, retaining in-frame rearrangements with V and J assigned. Such tables are incomplete; in checked studies, under half of the missing clones stem from an unresolved V gene, and the remainder is unexplained. D and trimming come from the DNA, and the V and J calls and clone size come from that table. This sample gives 250,000 to 400,000 clones in total; under 90% of them show up just once. The ten most abundant clones make up under 3% of the sample.

This record comes from a study of blood T cell repertoires in COVID-19 (TCRdb year 2020). Notes on the research overall: The collaborator samples originated in the United States, Italy and Spain and spanned the acute and convalescent phases of COVID-19. Nearly every sample came with metadata listing a de-identified subject ID, COVID-19 status, age in years and sex. Where available, HLA class I and class II types were obtained from metadata supplied by the sample provider rather than from assay-based typing. Subjects who had been exposed to COVID-19, were actively infected with it, or had recovered from it provided the deeply sampled blood TCRbeta repertoires that made up the dataset. The prospective study material was composed of cDNA or gDNA derived from T cells, B-cell-depleted T cells, or PBMCs. The repertoires were released in a freely available public database meant as a resource for research on the immune response to SARS-CoV-2. Samples were obtained from the ongoing ImmuneRACE study (first 160 participants) and from over 1,000 subjects provided by 6 global collaborators.

At one collaborating source in Seattle, patients were enrolled during active infection and were followed longitudinally through the course of disease. Each collaborating institution followed its own protocols to collect whole blood in K2EDTA tubes. For TCRbeta analysis, collaborators shipped samples as frozen whole blood, isolated PBMCs, or DNA extracted from either of those sample types. Trimming takes 3 bases off V and 4 bases off J; junction bases not matched to a gene: 7. CDR1 and CDR2 (KGHDR, SFDVKD) derive from the germline V gene. From its cysteine to its phenylalanine, the CDR3 spans 16 amino acids. The read is trimmed to its CDR3 DNA, 48 bases read in frame from base 1. On the study overall, not on this receptor specifically: The amount of clinical and demographic metadata varied by source and participant and was provided uncurated.

The chain uses TRBV24-1 and TRBJ2-1, with TRBD2 identical over 8 junction bases. Specimen: peripheral blood. The source is a woman between 25 and 40 years old with COVID-19, enrolled during active disease. The nucleotide sequence is given as TGTGCCACCAGTGATAGAGGTAGCGGGACTTACAATGAGCAGTTCTTC. Its amino acids are CATSDRGSGTYNEQFF.